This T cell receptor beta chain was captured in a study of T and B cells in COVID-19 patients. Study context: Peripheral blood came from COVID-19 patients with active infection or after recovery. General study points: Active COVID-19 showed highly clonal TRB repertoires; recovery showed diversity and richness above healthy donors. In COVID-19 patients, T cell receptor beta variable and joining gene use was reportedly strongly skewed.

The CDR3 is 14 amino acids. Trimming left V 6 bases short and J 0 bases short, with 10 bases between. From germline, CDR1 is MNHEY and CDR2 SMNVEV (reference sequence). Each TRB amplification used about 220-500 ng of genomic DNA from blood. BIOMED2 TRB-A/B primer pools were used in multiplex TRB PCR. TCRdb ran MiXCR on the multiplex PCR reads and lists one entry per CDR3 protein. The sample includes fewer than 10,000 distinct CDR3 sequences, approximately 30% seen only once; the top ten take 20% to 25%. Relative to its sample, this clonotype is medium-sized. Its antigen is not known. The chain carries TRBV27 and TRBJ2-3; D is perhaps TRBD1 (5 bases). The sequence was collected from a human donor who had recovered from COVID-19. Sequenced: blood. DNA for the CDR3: TGTGCCAGCAGCTACAGGTCGAGCACAGATACGCAGTATTTT. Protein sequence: CASSYRSSTDTQYF.